Listed here are 15 T cell receptor beta chains from one sample, sequenced in a study of blood T cell repertoires in COVID-19. TCRdb keeps only in-frame clones here, not all; method: immunoSEQ multiplex PCR. This sample carries 200,000 to 250,000 clones, over 80% of them seen once, and the ten largest clones take 10%. The specimen was PBMCs or T cells enriched from blood (not recorded which). The receptor source for this set is a man aged 18-30 years with acute COVID-19.

This clone was seen just once. V usage is TRBV27 and J usage is TRBJ2-7; D may be TRBD1 (5 bases). The CDR3 spans 14 residues. Trimming stripped 0 bases from V and 2 bases from J, with 8 bases between. Germline V CDR1 and CDR2: MNHEY, SMNVEV (reference sequence). The CDR3: CASSLSTDTYEQYF. The CDR3 DNA reads as TGTGCCAGCAGTTTATCAACGGACACCTACGAGCAGTACTTC.

The CDR3 DNA follows: TGTGCCAGCAAAGACTCGGGCGGGGTGAACACCGGGGAGCTGTTTTTT. It translates to CASKDSGGVNTGELFF. This chain links TRBV9 with TRBJ2-2; the D gene is possibly TRBD2 (6 bases). The CDR3 loop spans 16 amino acids. Looked up from germline, CDR1 is SGDLS and CDR2 is YYNGEE. Trimming left V 6 bases short and J 1 base short, with 16 bases between.

The chain joins TRBV28 to TRBJ2-7, with 7 bases identical to TRBD2. The CDR3 contains 15 residues. Germline V gene sequence: CDR1 MDHEN, CDR2 SYDVKM. This CDR3 reads CASSLGREYLRAVQV. Here the CDR3 DNA reads TGTGCCAGCAGTTTAGGGCGGGAGTATCTACGAGCAGTTCAAGTC.

The V and J genes are TRBV2 and TRBJ1-1; 7 nucleotides align to TRBD1. With 3 bases clipped from V and 5 bases from J, the junction kept 6 bases outside the gene matches. This CDR3 is built from 14 residues. The germline CDR1 and CDR2 sequences are SNHLY and FYNNEI. CDR3 loop: CASSEETGRTEAFF. CDR3 nucleotide sequence: TGTGCCAGCAGTGAGGAGACAGGGAGAACTGAAGCTTTCTTT.

The chain has TRBV28 and TRBJ1-5; 11 positions agree with TRBD1. Germline CDR1 is MDHEN and CDR2 is SYDVKM. CDR3 size: 16 residues. The V segment lost 6 bases and the J segment 3 bases; nucleotides outside the gene matches: 7. The CDR3 region is CASSRRTGGFNQPQHF. The CDR3 DNA is TGTGCCAGCAGCCGACGGACAGGGGGCTTCAATCAGCCCCAGCATTTT.

The chain combines TRBV24-1 with TRBJ2-1, with TRBD1 identical over 7 bases. The CDR3 covers 13 residues. In germline, CDR1 is KGHDR, CDR2 SFDVKD. Losses at the gene ends were 12 bases for V and 6 bases for J; bases not matched to a gene: 10. The CDR3, as DNA: TGTGCCTCATCCCAGGGGGACATCAATGAGCAGTTCTTC. It codes for CASSQGDINEQFF.

The rearrangement joins TRBV4-3 to TRBJ1-4; 10 nucleotides match TRBD1. CDR1 LGHNA and CDR2 YSLEER come from the germline V gene. The V gene end was trimmed by 1 base and the J gene end by 6 bases; junction bases not matched to a gene: 11. This CDR3 spans 18 amino acids. The CDR3 sequence: CASSQGQGALSRDEKLFF. The CDR3 nucleotides are TGCGCCAGCAGCCAAGGACAGGGGGCGCTAAGTAGGGATGAAAAACTGTTTTTT.

This clone occurred once. The chain is built from TRBV19 and TRBJ1-2; D is possibly TRBD1 (6 bases). V was pared by 6 bases and J by 6 bases, with 17 bases between. The V gene's germline CDR1 is LNHDA and CDR2 SQIVND (reference sequence). This CDR3 region has 14 residues. The CDR3 DNA reads TGTGCCAGTAGCCAGGGGCGAGGGCTAGATGGCTACACCTTC. This translates into CASSQGRGLDGYTF. The full variable domain, rest sourced from reference TRBV19 and TRBJ1-2, is DGGITQSPKYLFRKEGQNVTLSCEQNLNHDAMYWYRQDPGQGLRLIYYSQIVNDFQKGDIAEGYSVSREKKESFPLTVTSAQKNPTAFYLCASSQGRGLDGYTFGSGTRLTVV.

The CDR3 DNA sequence: TGTGCCAGCAGCCGACAGGGCGAATATGGCTACACCTTC. It translates to CASSRQGEYGYTF. The gene calls are TRBV27 and TRBJ1-2, with 7 bases matching TRBD1. The CDR3 is 13 residues long. The germline gives CDR1 MNHEY, CDR2 SMNVEV (reference sequence). The V gene end was trimmed by 6 bases and the J gene end by 5 bases; junction bases not matched to a gene: 6.

J is TRBJ1-2 and V is TRBV24-1, with D tentatively TRBD1 (6 bases). Germline V gives CDR1 KGHDR, CDR2 SFDVKD. There are 16 residues in the CDR3. The V end was cut by 4 bases, the J end by 4 bases, with 18 bases between. CDR3: CATSDQEQGSSYGYTF. CDR3 in DNA: TGTGCCACCAGTGACCAGGAACAGGGTTCAAGCTATGGCTACACCTTC.

The V gene is TRBV11-2, the J gene TRBJ2-1, with TRBD2 identical over 7 bases. Per the germline V gene, CDR1 is SGHAT and CDR2 is FQNNGV. Losses at the gene ends were 1 base for V and 0 bases for J; bases not matched to a gene: 0. This CDR3 spans 15 amino acids. The CDR3 DNA is TGTGCCAGCAGCTTAGCGGGGGGCTCCTACAATGAGCAGTTCTTC. Protein: CASSLAGGSYNEQFF.

This clone was found once. The chain recombines TRBV6-5 with TRBJ2-3, with TRBD2 matching 7 bases. The CDR3 length is 14 residues. J was trimmed by 2 bases and V by 6 bases; bases with no gene match: 5. Looked up from germline, CDR1 is MNHEY and CDR2 is SVGAGI. CDR3 amino acids: CASRGLADTDTQYF. CDR3 nucleotides: TGTGCCAGCAGGGGGCTAGCGGACACAGATACGCAGTATTTT.

This rearrangement joins TRBV4-2 to TRBJ2-7, with D perhaps TRBD2 (6 bases). The CDR3 totals 17 residues. The V end was cut by 1 base, the J end by 2 bases, with 18 bases between. Germline V gene lookup returns CDR1 LGHNA and CDR2 YNFKEQ. The CDR3 DNA is TGTGCCAGCAGCCAAGTGGGGTGGGGGGTTACGACCTACGAGCAGTACTTC. It specifies CASSQVGWGVTTYEQYF.

This sequence joins TRBV3-1 (or the pseudogene TRBV3-2) and TRBJ1-5; tentative D call: TRBD1 (5 bases). V was clipped by 0 bases and J by 7 bases, with 13 bases between them. Looked up from germline, CDR1 is LGHDT and CDR2 is YNNKEL (reference sequence). The CDR3 spans 15 residues. The CDR3 is CASSQDGGTLQPQHF. The DNA for the CDR3 is TGTGCCAGCAGCCAAGATGGGGGGACCCTACAGCCCCAGCATTTT.

The genes are TRBV7-2 and TRBJ2-2; 9 nucleotides line up with TRBD1. This CDR3 spans 16 amino acids. Germline assignment: CDR1 SGHTA and CDR2 FQGNSA. Unmatched junction bases numbered 4, after V lost 2 bases and J lost 3 bases. The DNA for the CDR3 is TGTGCCAGCAGCTTACTTCGGACAGGGGACACCGGGGAGCTGTTTTTT. Encoded protein: CASSLLRTGDTGELFF. Drawing the rest from reference TRBV7-2 and TRBJ2-2, the complete variable domain is GAGVSQSPSNKVTEKGKDVELRCDPISGHTALYWYRQSLGQGLEFLIYFQGNSAPDKSGLPSDRFSAERTGGSVSTLTIQRTQQEDSAVYLCASSLLRTGDTGELFFGEGSRLTVL.